What follows describes a single T cell receptor beta chain. This receptor's antigen is unknown. No much larger clonotype is one base removed from it; base qualities were not supplied. TCR beta CDR3 regions were amplified from RNA transcripts for repertoire sequencing. The first round of RT-PCR was done with HTBI primers and the Qiagen OneStep RT-PCR kit, and was followed by a second round of multiplex PCR, then size selection and purification. Libraries were sequenced paired-end with 100 bp reads on an Illumina HiSeq2000. Turning to the authors' computational methods: Reads were processed with SOAPnuke, discarding reads with adapters, uncalled bases, mean Phred below 15, or no exact constant-primer or identifier match. COPE v1.2.5 was used to merge the high-quality paired reads. Each unique nucleotide sequence was treated as a clonotype, and MiTCR v1.1 was used to align the clonotypes to the IMGT TRB V, D and J references. Only V-J combinations with frequency above 0.0001 were analysed, covering approximately 99% of repertoires. A TCR clonal expansion and chaos score per V-J combination was defined as the ratio of F50 clonal expansion to chaos observed in the TCRdist matrix. Features were reduced by Welch's t-statistics and random forest to over 10 V-J combinations, which fed a naive Bayes classifier. The similarity between thyroid and blood repertoires was quantified using the Morisita-Horn index. In-frame beta chains were kept once TCRdb had trimmed the public reads at Q25 with fastp and called clones with MiXCR. Under each unique CDR3 protein, matching rows form one entry showing the most common genes and DNA. The V and J calls were determined by TCRdb, not by the authors. Within this sample are about 380,000 distinct CDR3 sequences, with approximately 15% of them counted one time only. The top ten clones comprise roughly 7% of the sample.

Hyperthyroidism was defined as stable when no progression to ophthalmopathy occurred within 18 months of follow-up. Patients with hyperthyroidism were aged 18 to 65 years, had been newly diagnosed, and had a disease duration of less than 2 months. Anyone with other autoimmune diseases, uncontrolled infections, pregnancy or lactation was excluded from the study. Diagnosis relied on clinical symptoms, serum thyroxine, TRAb, thyroid ultrasound and orbital computed tomography. PBMCs were isolated from about 9.1 ml of fresh peripheral blood by Ficoll-Paque density gradient centrifugation. Trizol reagent was used to extract the total RNA, and its quality was then checked on an Agilent 2100 Bioanalyzer. The data originate from a study of Graves' ophthalmopathy and Graves' hyperthyroidism (dated by TCRdb to between 2017 and 2018). Background on the whole study: Peripheral blood was collected at initial diagnosis, prior to any treatment. The study used TCR beta repertoire signatures to distinguish Graves' ophthalmopathy from Graves' hyperthyroidism and to predict progression to ophthalmopathy. In total, around 130 blood samples were TCR-sequenced: some 43 ophthalmopathy, approximately 75 hyperthyroidism and 17 hyperthyroidism-to-ophthalmopathy patients. To explore V-J signatures that separate ophthalmopathy from hyperthyroidism, a discovery set of about 100 patients was enrolled, consisting of more than 40 with ophthalmopathy and approximately 60 with stable hyperthyroidism. For independent validation, a separate cohort was made up of 18 hyperthyroidism patients plus 17 patients who later progressed from hyperthyroidism to ophthalmopathy. In more than five hyperthyroidism patients, the T-cell repertoires found in thyroid tissue were compared with those found in blood. Following sample collection, hyperthyroidism patients were given methimazole at a starting dose of 30 mg daily, and ophthalmopathy patients were given high-dose intravenous methylprednisolone. The 80 to 100 discovery patients were randomly divided into training and test sets at a 7:3 ratio. Paper-wide results and their limitations: In validation, the model predicted ophthalmopathy progression with about 70% sensitivity and roughly 72% specificity; roughly eleven predicted patients were CT-confirmed with GO in a median of 6.5 months. No statistical method was used to predetermine the sample size, and group allocation was not hidden from the investigators. Most expanded thyroid clonotypes with frequency above 0.001 were also detected in blood, suggesting blood repertoires may reflect the thyroid immune response. The 13-signature model separated ophthalmopathy from stable hyperthyroidism with around 90% sensitivity and just under 84% specificity in cross-validation, and 80%/75% in the test set.

The CDR3 spans 16 residues, from the cysteine through the phenylalanine. The sequence is cut down to CDR3 DNA, 48 bases in frame from base 1. V lost 7 bases and J lost 1 base; the stretch between them is 19 bases long. Looking up the germline V gene yields CDR1 MNHNS and CDR2 SASEGT. This TCR came from a woman aged 18-30 years with stable Graves' hyperthyroidism. Donor details come from another sample of the same person, matched by shared clones. Material for sequencing was peripheral blood. The chain was built from TRBV6-1 and TRBJ2-5; perhaps TRBD1 is the D gene, with 6 bases matching. The DNA sequence follows: TGTGCCAGCAAAAGACAGGACCAATTTCTCCAAGAGACCCAGTACTTC. Translated, this is CASKRQDQFLQETQYF.